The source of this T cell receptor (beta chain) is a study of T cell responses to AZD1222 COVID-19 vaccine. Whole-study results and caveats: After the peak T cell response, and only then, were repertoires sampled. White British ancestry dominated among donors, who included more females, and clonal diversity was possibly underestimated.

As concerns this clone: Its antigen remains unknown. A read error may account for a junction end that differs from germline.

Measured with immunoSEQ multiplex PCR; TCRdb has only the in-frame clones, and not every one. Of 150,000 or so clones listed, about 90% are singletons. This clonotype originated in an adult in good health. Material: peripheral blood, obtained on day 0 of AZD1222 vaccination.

DNA of the CDR3: TGTGCCAGCAGCCTAGCGGGAGCTCTATACGAGCAGTACTTC. This translates into CASSLAGALYEQYF. The J gene is TRBJ2-7, the V gene TRBV7-2; 10 bases align to TRBD2. CDR1 is SGHTA and CDR2 is FQGNSA in the germline V gene. The CDR3 consists of 14 residues. The whole variable domain, remainder taken from reference TRBV7-2 and TRBJ2-7, is GAGVSQSPSNKVTEKGKDVELRCDPISGHTALYWYRQSLGQGLEFLIYFQGNSAPDKSGLPSDRFSAERTGGSVSTLTIQRTQQEDSAVYLCASSLAGALYEQYFGPGTRLTVT.